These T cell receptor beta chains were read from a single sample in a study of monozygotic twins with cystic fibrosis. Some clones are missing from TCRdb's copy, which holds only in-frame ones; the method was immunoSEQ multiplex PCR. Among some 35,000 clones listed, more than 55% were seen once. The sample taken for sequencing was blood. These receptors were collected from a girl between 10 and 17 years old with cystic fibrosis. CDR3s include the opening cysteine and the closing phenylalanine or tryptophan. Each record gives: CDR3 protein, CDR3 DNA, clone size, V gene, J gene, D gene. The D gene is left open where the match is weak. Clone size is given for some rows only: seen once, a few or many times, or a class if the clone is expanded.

CDR3 protein: CASSEFPSGGAFF
CDR3 DNA: TGTGCCAGCAGTGAATTTCCCTCCGGTGGAGCTTTCTTT
clone size: few
V gene: TRBV2
J gene: TRBJ1-1
D gene: -

CDR3 protein: CASSFPGSSYNEQFF
CDR3 DNA: TGTGCCAGCAGCTTTCCAGGGAGCTCCTACAATGAGCAGTTCTTC
clone size: few
V gene: TRBV7-9
J gene: TRBJ2-1
D gene: -

CDR3 protein: CASSQGPSSTDTQYF
CDR3 DNA: TGTGCCAGCAGCCAAGGGCCTTCTAGCACAGATACGCAGTATTTT
clone size: -
V gene: TRBV6-5
J gene: TRBJ2-3
D gene: -

CDR3 protein: CAIRGLVGGELFF
CDR3 DNA: TGTGCCATCAGAGGACTGGTGGGCGGGGAGCTGTTTTTT
clone size: few
V gene: TRBV10-3
J gene: TRBJ2-2
D gene: -

CDR3 protein: CASSAAGTGGPYEQYF
CDR3 DNA: TGTGCCAGCAGTGCCGCCGGGACAGGGGGTCCCTACGAGCAGTACTTC
clone size: -
V gene: TRBV9
J gene: TRBJ2-7
D gene: TRBD1

CDR3 protein: CASSTSGTANTEAFF
CDR3 DNA: TGTGCCAGCAGCACCTCCGGGACGGCGAACACTGAAGCTTTCTTT
clone size: -
V gene: TRBV11-2
J gene: TRBJ1-1
D gene: -

CDR3 protein: CATRGLASVYEQYF
CDR3 DNA: TGTGCCACCCGGGGGCTAGCCAGTGTCTACGAGCAGTACTTC
clone size: -
V gene: TRBV2
J gene: TRBJ2-7
D gene: -

CDR3 protein: CAISVLAGNTGELFF
CDR3 DNA: TGTGCCATCAGTGTACTAGCGGGGAACACCGGGGAGCTGTTTTTT
clone size: -
V gene: TRBV10-3
J gene: TRBJ2-2
D gene: TRBD2

CDR3 protein: CASSPEWVLNEQFF
CDR3 DNA: TGTGCCAGTAGCCCGGAGTGGGTCCTCAATGAGCAGTTCTTC
clone size: once
V gene: TRBV19
J gene: TRBJ2-1
D gene: -

CDR3 protein: CAWDRGSYNEQFF
CDR3 DNA: TGTGCCTGGGACAGGGGATCCTACAATGAGCAGTTCTTC
clone size: -
V gene: TRBV30
J gene: TRBJ2-1
D gene: TRBD1

CDR3 protein: CASSNRDTQYF
CDR3 DNA: TGTGCCAGTAGTAACCGGGATACGCAGTATTTT
clone size: -
V gene: TRBV19
J gene: TRBJ2-3
D gene: -

CDR3 protein: CASSQRVDTQYF
CDR3 DNA: TGTGCCAGCAGCCAGCGCGTTGATACGCAGTATTTT
clone size: few
V gene: TRBV7-2
J gene: TRBJ2-3
D gene: -

CDR3 protein: CASSSTGGGTEAFF
CDR3 DNA: TGTGCCAGCAGCTCGACAGGGGGCGGCACTGAAGCTTTCTTT
clone size: -
V gene: TRBV5-8
J gene: TRBJ1-1
D gene: TRBD1

CDR3 protein: CASTPGMNYGYTF
CDR3 DNA: TGTGCCAGTACCCCCGGGATGAACTATGGCTACACCTTC
clone size: -
V gene: TRBV19
J gene: TRBJ1-2
D gene: -

CDR3 protein: CAWSGDGSMVNNEQFF
CDR3 DNA: TGTGCCTGGAGTGGCGATGGCAGCATGGTAAACAATGAGCAGTTCTTC
clone size: -
V gene: TRBV30
J gene: TRBJ2-1
D gene: -

CDR3 protein: CASFRPGDQETQYF
CDR3 DNA: TGTGCCAGCTTCCGCCCGGGAGATCAAGAGACCCAGTACTTC
clone size: -
V gene: TRBV2
J gene: TRBJ2-5
D gene: -

CDR3 protein: CASTEIIEGPNTEAFF
CDR3 DNA: TGTGCCAGCACCGAAATCATTGAGGGACCGAACACTGAAGCTTTCTTT
clone size: -
V gene: TRBV5-8
J gene: TRBJ1-1
D gene: -

CDR3 protein: CASSFRGFGLGNYGYTF
CDR3 DNA: TGTGCCAGCAGTTTTCGAGGTTTCGGACTAGGGAACTATGGCTACACCTTC
clone size: few
V gene: TRBV28
J gene: TRBJ1-2
D gene: -

CDR3 protein: CASSLGPGTSYGYTF
CDR3 DNA: TGTGCCAGCAGCTTAGGGCCGGGTACCAGTTATGGCTACACCTTC
clone size: -
V gene: TRBV7-9
J gene: TRBJ1-2
D gene: -

CDR3 protein: CASSVGLAGGSYNEQFF
CDR3 DNA: TGTGCCAGCAGCGTAGGACTAGCGGGAGGATCATACAATGAGCAGTTCTTC
clone size: -
V gene: TRBV9
J gene: TRBJ2-1
D gene: TRBD2

CDR3 protein: CASRGQGAGYGYTF
CDR3 DNA: TGCGCCAGCAGGGGACAGGGGGCAGGTTATGGCTACACCTTC
clone size: few
V gene: TRBV10-2
J gene: TRBJ1-2
D gene: TRBD1

CDR3 protein: CSVEESGFEQYF
CDR3 DNA: TGCAGCGTTGAAGAATCGGGGTTCGAGCAGTACTTC
clone size: -
V gene: TRBV29-1
J gene: TRBJ2-7
D gene: -

CDR3 protein: CASSLGPYGYTF
CDR3 DNA: TGTGCCAGCAGCTTAGGCCCCTATGGCTACACCTTC
clone size: once
V gene: TRBV11-2
J gene: TRBJ1-2
D gene: -

CDR3 protein: CASSQEVGGNEKLFF
CDR3 DNA: TGTGCCAGCAGCCAAGAGGTGGGAGGTAATGAAAAACTGTTTTTT
clone size: -
V gene: TRBV14
J gene: TRBJ1-4
D gene: -

CDR3 protein: CASSLVQNTGELFF
CDR3 DNA: TGTGCCAGCAGCTTAGTTCAGAACACCGGGGAGCTGTTTTTT
clone size: -
V gene: TRBV7-2
J gene: TRBJ2-2
D gene: -

CDR3 protein: CASSLASGSTDTQYF
CDR3 DNA: TGTGCCAGCAGCTTGGCTAGCGGGAGCACAGATACGCAGTATTTT
clone size: once
V gene: TRBV5-4
J gene: TRBJ2-3
D gene: TRBD2

CDR3 protein: CAWRGQPTDTQYF
CDR3 DNA: TGTGCCTGGAGGGGTCAGCCTACAGATACGCAGTATTTT
clone size: once
V gene: TRBV30
J gene: TRBJ2-3
D gene: -

CDR3 protein: CASSLRTGDSYEQYF
CDR3 DNA: TGTGCCAGCAGCCTCCGGACGGGAGACTCCTACGAGCAGTACTTC
clone size: -
V gene: TRBV7-2
J gene: TRBJ2-7
D gene: -

CDR3 protein: CASSQGTSGSNYNEQFF
CDR3 DNA: TGTGCCAGCAGCCAAGGGACTAGCGGGAGTAACTACAATGAGCAGTTCTTC
clone size: -
V gene: TRBV5-4
J gene: TRBJ2-1
D gene: TRBD2

CDR3 protein: CASSLAVGREDQPQHF
CDR3 DNA: TGTGCCAGCAGCTTAGCGGTCGGACGGGAGGATCAGCCCCAGCATTTT
clone size: -
V gene: TRBV7-2
J gene: TRBJ1-5
D gene: -

CDR3 protein: CASRVMITGGGLRGEQYF
CDR3 DNA: TGTGCCAGCAGAGTTATGATCACAGGGGGCGGGTTGAGAGGTGAGCAGTACTTC
clone size: few
V gene: TRBV2
J gene: TRBJ2-7
D gene: TRBD1

CDR3 protein: CASSLSVAGGYNEQFF
CDR3 DNA: TGTGCCAGCAGTCTATCCGTAGCGGGAGGCTACAATGAGCAGTTCTTC
clone size: few
V gene: TRBV7-9
J gene: TRBJ2-1
D gene: TRBD2

CDR3 protein: CASSLRQGYEQYF
CDR3 DNA: TGTGCCAGCAGCTTACGGCAAGGATACGAGCAGTACTTC
clone size: few
V gene: TRBV7-9
J gene: TRBJ2-7
D gene: -